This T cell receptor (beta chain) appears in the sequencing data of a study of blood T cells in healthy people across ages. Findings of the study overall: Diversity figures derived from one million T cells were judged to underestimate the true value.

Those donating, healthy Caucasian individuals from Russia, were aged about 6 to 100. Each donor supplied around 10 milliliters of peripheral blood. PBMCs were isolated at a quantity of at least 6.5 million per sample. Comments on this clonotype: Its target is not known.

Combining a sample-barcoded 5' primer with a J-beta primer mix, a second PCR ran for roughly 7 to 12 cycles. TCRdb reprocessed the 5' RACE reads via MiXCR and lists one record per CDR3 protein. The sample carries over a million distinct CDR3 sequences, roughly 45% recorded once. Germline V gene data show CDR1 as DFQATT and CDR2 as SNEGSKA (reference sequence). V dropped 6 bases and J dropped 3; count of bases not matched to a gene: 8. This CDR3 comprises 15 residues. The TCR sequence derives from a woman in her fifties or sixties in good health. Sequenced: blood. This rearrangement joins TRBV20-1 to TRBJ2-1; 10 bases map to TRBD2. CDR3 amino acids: CSALAGGRDYNEQFF. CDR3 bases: TGCAGTGCCTTAGCGGGAGGAAGGGACTACAATGAGCAGTTCTTC.